These 27 T cell receptor beta chains originate from one sample sequenced in a study of shared clonotypes between healthy human individuals. Here immunoSEQ multiplex PCR was the method, and the copy in TCRdb shows in-frame clones only, minus some. The sample has 2 million to 3 million clones, 93% seen once. The source material was naive CD4+ T cells from PBMCs. Subset specified: CD45RA+ positively selected. The receptor set was obtained from a man younger than 30 in good health. Some clones in this sample may be carry-over from other donors' samples.

The chain carries TRBV28 and TRBJ1-1; 7 positions match TRBD1. This CDR3 comprises 15 residues. Per the germline V gene, CDR1 is MDHEN and CDR2 is SYDVKM. The trim removed 6 bases at V and 5 bases at J, leaving 12 bases unmatched. CDR3 protein: CASRRRGLSFTEAFF. DNA for the CDR3: TGTGCCAGCAGAAGGAGGGGGCTCAGCTTTACTGAAGCTTTCTTT.

The rearrangement links TRBV12-5 to TRBJ2-1; D is perhaps TRBD1 (6 bases). The CDR3 consists of 15 residues. The V gene's germline CDR1 is LGHNT and CDR2 FRNRAP. V was pared by 5 bases and J by 6 bases, with 17 bases between. The CDR3 here is CASGQRTDYINEQFF. The CDR3 bases are TGTGCTAGTGGTCAGAGGACAGACTATATCAATGAGCAGTTCTTC.

This chain joins TRBV7-9 and TRBJ1-2, with D possibly TRBD1 on 5 matching bases. Trimming cost V 3 bases and J 7 bases, with 12 bases left between them. The CDR3 has 13 amino acids. CDR1 is SEHNR and CDR2 is FQNEAQ in the germline V gene (reference sequence). The chain's CDR3 is CASSFPGSGGYTF. For the CDR3, the DNA is TGTGCCAGCAGCTTCCCAGGGTCGGGTGGCTACACCTTC.

The chain carries TRBV29-1 and TRBJ2-2; no definite D call. CDR3 size: 13 residues. Trimming cost V 3 bases and J 1 base, with 6 bases left between them. Germline V gives CDR1 SQVTM, CDR2 ANQGSEA. Written as DNA, the CDR3 is TGCAGCGTTGATTTTGGGAACACCGGGGAGCTGTTTTTT. It specifies CSVDFGNTGELFF.

On this clone: At one end the junction does not follow the germline gene, possibly because of a read error. The genes are TRBV6-1 and TRBJ2-7; D is unclear. CDR1 MNHNS and CDR2 SASEGT come from the germline V gene. The CDR3 totals 14 residues. The CDR3 protein is CASSDHVARIMVPF. CDR3 coding DNA: TGTGCCAGCAGTGATCACGTCGCGAGGATTATGGTCCCCTTC.

This clone was seen just once. The chain combines TRBV29-1 with TRBJ2-2, with 7 bases that match TRBD1. V shed 6 bases and J 4 bases; nucleotides not matched to a gene: 8. Germline V gene sequence: CDR1 SQVTM, CDR2 ANQGSEA. This CDR3 contains 14 residues. The CDR3 coding sequence is TGCAGCGTAAAACAGGGGTGGCGCACCGGGGAGCTGTTTTTT. Translated, it gives CSVKQGWRTGELFF.

This clone appeared a few times. This sequence joins TRBV5-1 and TRBJ1-1; weak D call: TRBD1 (5 bases). This CDR3 is 12 amino acids long. From germline, CDR1 is SGHRS and CDR2 YFSETQ. Trimming cost V 5 bases and J 5 bases, with 10 bases left between them. The CDR3 DNA reads TGCGCCAGCAGAGGGGACGAAACTGAAGCTTTCTTT. Its translation is CASRGDETEAFF.

The chain uses TRBV9 and TRBJ2-3; D call uncertain. Germline CDR1 reads SGDLS; CDR2 reads YYNGEE. This CDR3 region has 15 residues. Deletions cut 0 bases from V and 1 base from J, with 9 bases between. CDR3 region: CASSVVGVGTDTQYF. The DNA for the CDR3 is TGTGCCAGCAGCGTAGTTGGGGTGGGCACAGATACGCAGTATTTT.

The rearrangement links TRBV19 to TRBJ2-2; D gene unclear. The germline V gene has CDR1 LNHDA and CDR2 SQIVND (reference sequence). The CDR3 has 14 residues. Trimming left V 11 bases short and J 0 bases short, with 13 bases between. DNA of the CDR3: TGTGCCTCGAGGCAGGCAGCGAACACCGGGGAGCTGTTTTTT. Its protein product is CASRQAANTGELFF.

This sequence joins TRBV5-1 and TRBJ2-1; a possible D gene is TRBD2 (5 bases). Trimming stripped 0 bases from V and 6 bases from J, with 16 bases between. This CDR3 spans 16 amino acids. The germline CDR1 and CDR2 sequences are SGHRS and YFSETQ. The CDR3 sequence is CASSLGSSGSINEQFF. As DNA, the CDR3 is TGCGCCAGCAGCTTGGGTTCAAGCGGAAGCATCAATGAGCAGTTCTTC.

The chain recombines TRBV7-2 with TRBJ2-5, with D perhaps matching TRBD1 or TRBD2 (5 bases each). This CDR3 contains 16 residues. The V and J ends lost 1 base and 5 bases respectively, with 17 bases between them. Germline CDR1 and CDR2: SGHTA and FQGNSA. CDR3 sequence (DNA): TGTGCCAGCAGCTTAGACGGGGCAATACTCTCGGAGACCCAGTACTTC. The encoded protein is CASSLDGAILSETQYF.

V gene TRBV7-3 combines with J gene TRBJ2-7; 8 positions match TRBD1. The CDR3 covers 13 residues. CDR1 is SGHTA and CDR2 is FQGTGA in the germline V gene. Trimming cost V 5 bases and J 9 bases; bases outside gene matches: 9. The CDR3 DNA reads TGTGCCAGCAGCCCCGGACAGGGTAACGGGCAGTACTTC. This encodes CASSPGQGNGQYF.

This chain joins TRBV6-1 and TRBJ1-5; no clear D. V was clipped by 3 bases and J by 2 bases, with 11 bases between them. Germline loops: CDR1 MNHNS, CDR2 SASEGT. This CDR3 spans 15 amino acids. The CDR3 bases are TGTGCCAGCAGTGAGAGGGTAAGGGGCAATCAGCCCCAGCATTTT. Protein product: CASSERVRGNQPQHF.

The chain has TRBV28 and TRBJ1-1; no firm D call. Germline V gene data show CDR1 as MDHEN and CDR2 as SYDVKM. The germline V and J ends were trimmed by 7 bases and 6 bases, with 9 bases remaining between them. This CDR3 is built from 11 residues. The CDR3 DNA follows: TGTGCCAGCACCCTACAATCTGAAGCTTTCTTT. As protein: CASTLQSEAFF.

This sequence joins TRBV7-2 and TRBJ2-3; possible D gene TRBD1, 5 bases. The germline V and J ends were trimmed by 5 bases and 2 bases, with 8 bases remaining between them. CDR1 SGHTA and CDR2 FQGNSA come from the germline V gene. The CDR3 is 13 residues long. The CDR3 sequence is CASSATATDTQYF. As DNA, the CDR3 is TGTGCCAGCAGCGCGACAGCCACAGATACGCAGTATTTT.

The CDR3 loop reads CASRGTAAVYEQYF. Here the CDR3 DNA reads TGTGCCAGCAGGGGGACGGCGGCGGTCTACGAGCAGTACTTC. The J gene is TRBJ2-7, the V gene TRBV2; either TRBD1 or TRBD2 may supply D (5 bases each). The V gene lost 6 bases and the J gene lost 3 bases, with 15 bases spanning the gap. CDR3 length: 14 amino acids. Germline lookup yields CDR1 SNHLY and CDR2 FYNNEI.

The CDR3 coding sequence is TGCGCCAGCAGTTCCAACAGGGACAGTGGCTACACCTTC. Translated, it gives CASSSNRDSGYTF. The chain has TRBV10-1 and TRBJ1-2; 7 nucleotides agree with TRBD1. Looked up from germline, CDR1 is WNHNN and CDR2 is SYGVQD (reference sequence). This CDR3 spans 13 amino acids. The V gene end was trimmed by 5 bases and the J gene end by 7 bases; junction bases not matched to a gene: 7.

On this clone: The junction and the germline gene differ at one end; a read error may be behind it. The chain is built from TRBV29-1 and TRBJ2-1; 8 bases are shared with TRBD2. CDR3 length: 14 residues. The germline gives CDR1 SQVTM, CDR2 ANQGSEA. Here the CDR3 reads CSVDKKREYSEQFF. For the CDR3, the DNA is TGCAGCGTCGATAAAAAGCGGGAGTACAGTGAGCAGTTCTTC.

The chain is built from TRBV11-2 and TRBJ1-6; the D gene is possibly TRBD1 (5 bases). CDR1 and CDR2 from the germline V gene are SGHAT and FQNNGV. This CDR3 has 14 residues. V lost 3 bases to trimming and J lost 5 bases, with 8 bases between them. The CDR3 sequence is CASSLTDNNSPLHF. The CDR3, as DNA: TGTGCCAGCAGCTTGACAGACAATAATTCACCCCTCCACTTT. Full variable domain (missing parts from reference TRBV11-2 and TRBJ1-6): EAGVAQSPRYKIIEKRQSVAFWCNPISGHATLYWYQQILGQGPKLLIQFQNNGVVDDSQLPKDRFSAERLKGVDSTLKIQPAKLEDSAVYLCASSLTDNNSPLHFGNGTRLTVT.

The rearrangement joins TRBV4-2 to TRBJ2-5; 8 bases line up with TRBD1. Germline V gene lookup returns CDR1 LGHNA and CDR2 YNFKEQ. The V and J ends lost 3 bases and 5 bases, in that order; junction bases with no gene match: 8. This CDR3 region has 15 residues. The CDR3 sequence is CASSQTTGVWETQYF. For the CDR3, the DNA is TGTGCCAGCAGCCAGACGACAGGGGTATGGGAGACCCAGTACTTC.

This clone was seen once. The chain uses TRBV5-4 and TRBJ2-5; the match to TRBD2 covers 14 bases. The J call may be in error: the DNA end matches TRBJ2-7 better. This CDR3 contains 16 residues. Germline V CDR1 and CDR2: SGHNT, YYREEE (reference sequence). The CDR3 loop reads CASTLGLAGVTYEQYF. CDR3 nucleotides: TGTGCCAGCACCCTGGGACTAGCGGGAGTCACCTACGAGCAGTACTTC.

On this clone: Other DNA sequences in this specimen translate into the identical CDR3. The J gene is TRBJ2-7, the V gene TRBV11-3; no reliable D call. Trimming pared 5 bases from V and 0 bases from J, leaving 11 bases between. Germline CDR1 is SGHNT and CDR2 is YENEEA. The CDR3 contains 14 residues. In DNA, the CDR3 is TGTGCCAGCAGCCCCCAAGGGTCCTCCTACGAGCAGTACTTC. Translating it yields CASSPQGSSYEQYF. The full variable domain, in which reference TRBV11-3 and TRBJ2-7 provide the parts outside the CDR3, is EAGVVQSPRYKIIEKKQPVAFWCNPISGHNTLYWYLQNLGQGPELLIRYENEEAVDDSQLPKDRFSAERLKGVDSTLKIQPAELGDSAVYLCASSPQGSSYEQYFGPGTRLTVT.

This chain connects TRBV15 to TRBJ1-1; tentatively, D is TRBD1 (5 bases). Germline V gene lookup returns CDR1 LNHNV and CDR2 YYDKDF (reference sequence). V was cut by 0 bases and J by 4 bases, with 15 bases left in between. There are 16 residues in the CDR3. CDR3 in amino acids: CATSREAGVGVTEAFF. The DNA of the CDR3 is TGTGCCACCAGCAGAGAAGCGGGGGTAGGGGTCACTGAAGCTTTCTTT.

The chain has TRBV7-2 and TRBJ2-6, with D tentatively TRBD2 (6 bases). Germline V gene data show CDR1 as SGHTA and CDR2 as FQGNSA. The CDR3 runs 15 residues. Trimming took off 5 bases at V and 12 bases at J, with 20 bases between the two ends. In DNA, the CDR3 is TGTGCCAGCAGCCTCCATGGAGGGTCCGGGGTCGTCCTGACTTTC. It yields the protein CASSLHGGSGVVLTF.

The rearrangement links TRBV5-4 to TRBJ2-7; maybe TRBD1 (6 bases). Germline values: CDR1 SGHNT, CDR2 YYREEE (reference sequence). The V gene lost 5 bases and the J gene lost 1 base, with 16 bases spanning the gap. The CDR3 runs to 15 residues. Written as DNA, the CDR3 is TGTGCCAGCAGGGAATACAACAGGGCGTCCTACGAGCAGTACTTC. It specifies CASREYNRASYEQYF.

Details on this clone: Other DNA sequences in this sample translate to the same CDR3. The rearrangement joins TRBV5-1 to TRBJ2-3; no definite D call. The CDR3 runs 11 residues. Germline V gene data show CDR1 as SGHRS and CDR2 as YFSETQ. V was shortened by 5 bases and J by 5 bases, with 6 bases between the two germline ends. The CDR3 protein is CASSAEDTQYF. The DNA of the CDR3 is TGCGCCAGCAGTGCTGAAGATACGCAGTATTTT.

V is TRBV7-9 and J is TRBJ1-1; 8 bases agree with TRBD1. J was trimmed by 11 bases and V by 2 bases; bases with no gene match: 16. The CDR3 consists of 16 residues. CDR1 SEHNR and CDR2 FQNEAQ come from the germline V gene (reference sequence). CDR3 in DNA: TGTGCCAGCAGCTTACCACCTGGACAGGGAGAGGCAGGGGCTTTCTTT. Its protein product is CASSLPPGQGEAGAFF. Variable domain in full (rest from reference TRBV7-9 and TRBJ1-1): DTGVSQNPRHKITKRGQNVTFRCDPISEHNRLYWYRQTLGQGPEFLTYFQNEAQLEKSRLLSDRFSAERPKGSFSTLEIQRTEQGDSAMYLCASSLPPGQGEAGAFFGQGTRLTVV.